This is a list of T cell receptor beta chains from one sample in a study of CD8 T cells in Susac syndrome. TCRdb reprocessed the immunoSEQ multiplex PCR reads via MiXCR and lists one record per CDR3 protein. Here the sample spans 95,000 to 150,000 distinct CDR3 sequences, under 96% being singletons. Sample: CD4+ T cells from PBMCs. The receptors derive from a human donor with Susac syndrome. Each CDR3 is given with its conserved first and last residue. Each record gives: clone size, J gene, V gene, D gene, CDR3 protein, CDR3 DNA. A D gene is named only where the DNA matches it firmly. Clone size is not always given. Where it is, it says once, few, many or a class for expanded clones.

abundance: .
j_gene: TRBJ2-7
v_gene: TRBV29-1
d_gene: TRBD1
CDR3aa: CSAGQGAYEQYF
CDR3nt: TGCAGCGCGGGACAGGGAGCCTACGAGCAGTACTTC

abundance: .
j_gene: TRBJ2-3
v_gene: TRBV3-1
d_gene: .
CDR3aa: CASSPTSWGTQYF
CDR3nt: TGTGCCAGCAGCCCGACTTCCTGGGGTACGCAGTATTTT

abundance: .
j_gene: TRBJ2-7
v_gene: TRBV4-1
d_gene: TRBD1
CDR3aa: CASSRTSTGGATYEQYF
CDR3nt: TGCGCCAGCAGCCGAACCTCCACAGGGGGCGCAACCTACGAGCAGTACTTC

abundance: .
j_gene: TRBJ1-5
v_gene: TRBV7-2
d_gene: .
CDR3aa: CASSRAAGQPQHF
CDR3nt: TGTGCCAGCAGCAGGGCCGCTGGTCAGCCCCAGCATTTT

abundance: .
j_gene: TRBJ2-3
v_gene: TRBV24-1
d_gene: .
CDR3aa: CATSDSQRTQYF
CDR3nt: TGTGCCACCAGCGACTCCCAGCGTACGCAGTATTTT

abundance: .
j_gene: TRBJ2-1
v_gene: TRBV24-1
d_gene: .
CDR3aa: CATSDPRPGRHNEQFF
CDR3nt: TGTGCCACCAGTGACCCGAGGCCGGGACGACACAATGAGCAGTTCTTC

abundance: .
j_gene: TRBJ2-7
v_gene: TRBV30
d_gene: TRBD2
CDR3aa: CAWTPGLAREQYF
CDR3nt: TGTGCCTGGACTCCGGGACTAGCGCGCGAGCAGTACTTC

abundance: once
j_gene: TRBJ1-2
v_gene: TRBV30
d_gene: TRBD1
CDR3aa: CACKRDRFYGYTF
CDR3nt: TGTGCCTGCAAAAGGGACAGGTTCTATGGCTACACCTTC

abundance: .
j_gene: TRBJ2-7
v_gene: TRBV29-1
d_gene: TRBD1
CDR3aa: CSVGTGVHEQYF
CDR3nt: TGCAGCGTTGGGACAGGGGTCCACGAGCAGTACTTC

abundance: .
j_gene: TRBJ2-7
v_gene: TRBV28
d_gene: TRBD1
CDR3aa: CASRTGYEQYF
CDR3nt: TGTGCCAGCAGGACAGGGTACGAGCAGTACTTC

abundance: .
j_gene: TRBJ1-1
v_gene: TRBV20-1
d_gene: .
CDR3aa: CSAIQGNTEAFF
CDR3nt: TGCAGTGCCATTCAGGGGAACACTGAAGCTTTCTTT

abundance: .
j_gene: TRBJ1-2
v_gene: TRBV12-3/TRBV12-4
d_gene: .
CDR3aa: CASSFSNTANYGYTF
CDR3nt: TGTGCCAGCAGTTTTTCGAACACAGCAAACTATGGCTACACCTTC

abundance: .
j_gene: TRBJ1-2
v_gene: TRBV19
d_gene: .
CDR3aa: CASSILGGYGYTF
CDR3nt: TGTGCCAGTAGTATACTCGGCGGCTATGGCTACACCTTC

abundance: .
j_gene: TRBJ1-1
v_gene: TRBV29-1
d_gene: .
CDR3aa: CSVVRLGGVDTEAFF
CDR3nt: TGCAGCGTTGTACGGTTGGGAGGGGTGGACACTGAAGCTTTCTTT

abundance: .
j_gene: TRBJ2-3
v_gene: TRBV19
d_gene: TRBD1
CDR3aa: CASSPDRAFFTDTQYF
CDR3nt: TGTGCCAGTAGCCCGGACAGGGCCTTTTTCACAGATACGCAGTATTTT

abundance: .
j_gene: TRBJ2-2
v_gene: TRBV4-3
d_gene: TRBD2
CDR3aa: CASSQDLLAGFSQNTGELFF
CDR3nt: TGCGCCAGCAGCCAAGATCTTCTAGCGGGTTTTTCCCAGAACACCGGGGAGCTGTTTTTT

abundance: once
j_gene: TRBJ1-2
v_gene: TRBV5-4
d_gene: TRBD1
CDR3aa: CASSVQGAGYGYTF
CDR3nt: TGTGCCAGCAGCGTTCAGGGGGCTGGCTATGGCTACACCTTC

abundance: once
j_gene: TRBJ2-3
v_gene: TRBV15
d_gene: TRBD2
CDR3aa: CATGGEGLSSTDTQYF
CDR3nt: TGTGCCACCGGGGGGGAGGGCCTTTCTAGCACAGATACGCAGTATTTT

abundance: .
j_gene: TRBJ2-5
v_gene: TRBV2
d_gene: TRBD2
CDR3aa: CASPGGPQETQYF
CDR3nt: TGTGCCAGCCCGGGAGGGCCACAAGAGACCCAGTACTTC

abundance: .
j_gene: TRBJ1-4
v_gene: TRBV6-6
d_gene: .
CDR3aa: CASSEAGEGEKLFF
CDR3nt: TGTGCCAGCAGCGAGGCAGGGGAGGGTGAAAAACTGTTTTTT

abundance: .
j_gene: TRBJ1-1
v_gene: TRBV18
d_gene: .
CDR3aa: CASSRTVNTEAFF
CDR3nt: TGTGCCAGCTCACGGACAGTGAACACTGAAGCTTTCTTT

abundance: .
j_gene: TRBJ1-2
v_gene: TRBV3-1
d_gene: .
CDR3aa: CASSQATANYGYTF
CDR3nt: TGTGCCAGCAGCCAAGCTACGGCTAACTATGGCTACACCTTC

abundance: .
j_gene: TRBJ1-1
v_gene: TRBV20-1
d_gene: .
CDR3aa: CSAREPPGTEAFF
CDR3nt: TGCAGTGCTAGAGAGCCCCCGGGCACTGAAGCTTTCTTT

abundance: .
j_gene: TRBJ2-5
v_gene: TRBV5-4
d_gene: .
CDR3aa: CASSLALGVGETQYF
CDR3nt: TGTGCCAGCAGCTTGGCGTTAGGGGTAGGGGAGACCCAGTACTTC

abundance: .
j_gene: TRBJ2-7
v_gene: TRBV20-1
d_gene: .
CDR3aa: CSASGTLSPYEQYF
CDR3nt: TGCAGTGCTAGTGGGACCCTATCGCCCTACGAGCAGTACTTC

abundance: .
j_gene: TRBJ2-6
v_gene: TRBV3-1
d_gene: .
CDR3aa: CASSHETPSGANVLTF
CDR3nt: TGTGCCAGCAGCCACGAAACCCCCTCTGGGGCCAACGTCCTGACTTTC

abundance: once
j_gene: TRBJ1-2
v_gene: TRBV23-1
d_gene: TRBD1
CDR3aa: CASSRGQGGYTF
CDR3nt: TGCGCCAGCAGTCGAGGACAGGGCGGCTACACCTTC

abundance: .
j_gene: TRBJ2-7
v_gene: TRBV7-9
d_gene: .
CDR3aa: CASNSHLTDYEQYF
CDR3nt: TGTGCCAGCAACTCGCATCTGACAGACTACGAGCAGTACTTC

abundance: .
j_gene: TRBJ2-7
v_gene: TRBV18
d_gene: TRBD2
CDR3aa: CASSPGRASSYEQYF
CDR3nt: TGTGCCAGCTCACCAGGGAGGGCGAGCTCCTACGAGCAGTACTTC

abundance: .
j_gene: TRBJ2-1
v_gene: TRBV4-3
d_gene: TRBD2
CDR3aa: CASSQDGLGLGFNNEQFF
CDR3nt: TGCGCCAGCAGCCAAGATGGTTTGGGACTAGGGTTCAACAATGAGCAGTTCTTC

abundance: .
j_gene: TRBJ2-2
v_gene: TRBV6-2/TRBV6-3
d_gene: TRBD2
CDR3aa: CASRPGLAKSGELFF
CDR3nt: TGTGCCAGCAGGCCCGGACTAGCTAAATCCGGGGAGCTGTTTTTT

abundance: .
j_gene: TRBJ2-1
v_gene: TRBV9
d_gene: .
CDR3aa: CASSGGTASYNEQFF
CDR3nt: TGTGCCAGCAGCGGCGGCACAGCGTCCTACAATGAGCAGTTCTTC

abundance: .
j_gene: TRBJ2-7
v_gene: TRBV29-1
d_gene: .
CDR3aa: CSGRQVNSYEQYF
CDR3nt: TGCAGCGGGCGGCAGGTAAACTCCTACGAGCAGTACTTC

abundance: .
j_gene: TRBJ1-2
v_gene: TRBV9
d_gene: .
CDR3aa: CASARDDYGYTF
CDR3nt: TGTGCCAGCGCGCGGGATGACTATGGCTACACCTTC

abundance: once
j_gene: TRBJ2-6
v_gene: TRBV25-1
d_gene: .
CDR3aa: CASSDNIATGANVLTF
CDR3nt: TGTGCCAGCAGTGACAACATCGCAACTGGGGCCAACGTCCTGACTTTC

abundance: .
j_gene: TRBJ2-1
v_gene: TRBV20-1
d_gene: .
CDR3aa: CSARVGSSYNEQFF
CDR3nt: TGCAGTGCTAGAGTTGGTAGCTCCTACAATGAGCAGTTCTTC

abundance: .
j_gene: TRBJ1-5
v_gene: TRBV6-5
d_gene: .
CDR3aa: CASRSGDQPQHF
CDR3nt: TGTGCCAGCAGATCAGGAGATCAGCCCCAGCATTTT

abundance: .
j_gene: TRBJ2-3
v_gene: TRBV3-1
d_gene: .
CDR3aa: CASSQDVSGITDTQYF
CDR3nt: TGTGCCAGCAGCCAAGACGTTAGCGGTATCACAGATACGCAGTATTTT

abundance: .
j_gene: TRBJ2-5
v_gene: TRBV5-1
d_gene: TRBD1
CDR3aa: CASSPRQGAETQYF
CDR3nt: TGCGCCAGCAGCCCCCGACAGGGGGCTGAGACCCAGTACTTC

abundance: .
j_gene: TRBJ2-5
v_gene: TRBV19
d_gene: .
CDR3aa: CASSLAVQETQYF
CDR3nt: TGTGCCAGTAGTTTGGCGGTCCAAGAGACCCAGTACTTC

abundance: .
j_gene: TRBJ2-1
v_gene: TRBV5-4
d_gene: .
CDR3aa: CASSLARAEQFF
CDR3nt: TGTGCCAGCAGCTTGGCCCGGGCGGAGCAGTTCTTC

abundance: .
j_gene: TRBJ2-5
v_gene: TRBV2
d_gene: .
CDR3aa: CASSVAVQETQYF
CDR3nt: TGTGCCAGCAGTGTAGCGGTCCAAGAGACCCAGTACTTC

abundance: .
j_gene: TRBJ2-3
v_gene: TRBV15
d_gene: TRBD2
CDR3aa: CATSRDPPTSGLADTQYF
CDR3nt: TGTGCCACCAGCAGAGACCCGCCGACTAGCGGGCTTGCAGATACGCAGTATTTT

abundance: .
j_gene: TRBJ2-4
v_gene: TRBV29-1
d_gene: TRBD2
CDR3aa: CSVLLAGEGWGAKNIQYF
CDR3nt: TGCAGCGTGTTACTAGCGGGAGAGGGCTGGGGTGCCAAAAACATTCAGTACTTC

abundance: .
j_gene: TRBJ2-1
v_gene: TRBV5-5
d_gene: .
CDR3aa: CASSVLAANNEQFF
CDR3nt: TGTGCCAGCAGCGTATTAGCGGCAAACAATGAGCAGTTCTTC

abundance: .
j_gene: TRBJ1-2
v_gene: TRBV6-5
d_gene: .
CDR3aa: CASSYSRTAVRGYTF
CDR3nt: TGTGCCAGCAGTTACTCGCGGACGGCCGTGCGGGGCTACACCTTC